Following are 13 T cell receptor beta chains from one sample sequenced in a study of post-analysis software for immune sequencing data. Sequencing libraries made from TCR beta cDNA carried unique molecular identifiers. TCRdb ran MiXCR on the PCR reads and lists one entry per CDR3 protein. The table has 820,000 or so distinct CDR3 sequences, 53% seen once; the top ten hold 4.6%. These TCRs' antigens remain unknown. Study outcomes and limitations: In patients, TRBV5-6, TRBV5-1 and TRBV20-1 belonged to several TRBV segments found more frequently than in controls.

The sequencing input was blood. The source is a girl aged 10-17 years with multiple sclerosis.

The DNA for the CDR3 is TGCGGGGGACTAGCGGGACTTAATGAGCAGTTCTTC. Translation: CGGLAGLNEQFF. This rearrangement joins TRBV20-1 to TRBJ2-1; 13 bases are a match to TRBD2. This CDR3 has 12 amino acids. Looked up from germline, CDR1 is DFQATT and CDR2 is SNEGSKA (reference sequence).

The chain has TRBV3-1 and TRBJ1-5; D perhaps matches TRBD1 (6 bases). CDR3 length equals 16 residues. Germline V gene lookup returns CDR1 LGHDT and CDR2 YNNKEL (reference sequence). Trimming cost V 3 bases and J 5 bases, with 17 bases left between them. CDR3 DNA: TGTGCCAGCAGCCAGGGGGGCTGGGAGATCGATCAGCCCCAGCATTTT. Translation gives CASSQGGWEIDQPQHF.

The V gene is TRBV29-1, the J gene TRBJ2-6, with a weak D call TRBD2 (5 bases). Germline V gene data show CDR1 as SQVTM and CDR2 as ANQGSEA. Trimming removed 5 bases from V and 0 bases from J, with 14 bases in between. This CDR3 region has 16 residues. The CDR3 sequence is CSVLAGIFSGANVLTF. The CDR3 region has the DNA TGCAGCGTTCTGGCGGGCATTTTCTCTGGGGCCAACGTCCTGACTTTC.

This clonotype has a handful of counts. The V and J genes are TRBV12-3 or TRBV12-4 and TRBJ2-1; 7 bases agree with TRBD2. V shed 5 bases, J shed 4 bases, and the junction held 2 bases outside the gene matches. The CDR3 runs to 13 residues. For the CDR3, the DNA is TGTGCCAGCAGTCGAGCGGGATACAATGAGCAGTTCTTC. Its translation: CASSRAGYNEQFF.

In DNA, the CDR3 is TGCAGCGTTTTGGGGCCTGGACAGTACTATGGCTACACCTTC. It codes for CSVLGPGQYYGYTF. This rearrangement joins TRBV29-1 to TRBJ1-2, with D possibly TRBD1 on 6 matching bases. The CDR3 covers 14 residues. Germline CDR1 and CDR2: SQVTM and ANQGSEA. Trimming left V 5 bases short and J 3 bases short, with 16 bases between.

The rearrangement links TRBV4-1 to TRBJ1-5, with 7 positions matching TRBD1. This CDR3 spans 16 amino acids. After removal of 2 bases from V and 1 base from J, the junction contained 5 bases not matched to a gene. CDR1 and CDR2 from the germline V gene are MGHRA and YSYEKL. Here the CDR3 DNA reads TGCGCCAGCAGCCAAACTACAGGGGCCAGCAATCAGCCCCAGCATTTT. Translated: CASSQTTGASNQPQHF.

V gene TRBV20-1 combines with J gene TRBJ2-7; D is unclear. Germline V lookup: CDR1 DFQATT, CDR2 SNEGSKA (reference sequence). V was shortened by 0 bases and J by 5 bases, with 14 bases between the two germline ends. The CDR3 loop spans 14 amino acids. The CDR3 sequence is CSARDTENYDEQYF. CDR3 in DNA: TGCAGTGCTAGAGATACAGAAAACTACGACGAGCAGTACTTC.

The chain is built from TRBV12-3 or TRBV12-4 and TRBJ2-1; a weak D match, TRBD2 (5 bases). The CDR3 length is 16 residues. Trimming removed 3 bases from V and 0 bases from J, with 12 bases in between. This CDR3 reads CASSFGLALSYNEQFF. CDR3 sequence (DNA): TGTGCCAGCAGTTTTGGACTCGCACTCTCCTACAATGAGCAGTTCTTC.

The chain carries TRBV7-2 and TRBJ1-1; TRBD1 matches 7 bases. Germline V gives CDR1 SGHTA, CDR2 FQGNSA. V trimming: 6 bases; J trimming: 5 bases; junction bases outside the gene matches: 6. The CDR3 consists of 13 residues. DNA for the CDR3: TGTGCCAGCAGTCAAAGGGGGCGGACTGAAGCTTTCTTT. Translation gives CASSQRGRTEAFF.

The V call is TRBV10-3, the J call TRBJ2-7, with TRBD1 matching over 7 bases. Germline lookup yields CDR1 ENHRY and CDR2 SYGVKD. Losses at the gene ends were 6 bases for V and 6 bases for J; bases not matched to a gene: 11. The CDR3 covers 14 residues. The CDR3, as DNA: TGTGCCATCAGCGCCGCCGGACAGGTACCCGAGCAGTACTTC. Its protein product is CAISAAGQVPEQYF.

The V and J genes are TRBV5-6 and TRBJ2-1; D is ambiguous. The V gene lost 4 bases and the J gene lost 6 bases, with 14 bases spanning the gap. Germline CDR1 reads SGHDT; CDR2 reads YYEEEE. This CDR3 comprises 14 residues. This CDR3 reads CASSGRGSGNEQFF. The CDR3 coding sequence is TGTGCCAGCAGCGGGCGAGGATCCGGCAATGAGCAGTTCTTC.

The chain recombines TRBV12-3 or TRBV12-4 with TRBJ2-7; TRBD1 aligns across 7 bases. CDR3 length equals 17 residues. The V gene end was trimmed by 3 bases and the J gene end by 5 bases; junction bases not matched to a gene: 16. The CDR3 reads CASSFRVRPGGLNEQYF. Here the CDR3 DNA reads TGTGCCAGCAGTTTTCGGGTCAGGCCAGGGGGTTTGAACGAGCAGTACTTC.

This chain joins TRBV20-1 and TRBJ2-1; a possible D gene is TRBD2 (5 bases). The CDR3 is made up of 15 amino acids. Trimming pared 2 bases from V and 3 bases from J, leaving 14 bases between. The germline V gene encodes CDR1 DFQATT and CDR2 SNEGSKA (reference sequence). The CDR3 region is CSARSDGKVYNEQFF. The CDR3 DNA sequence: TGCAGTGCTAGATCGGACGGGAAGGTCTACAATGAGCAGTTCTTC.